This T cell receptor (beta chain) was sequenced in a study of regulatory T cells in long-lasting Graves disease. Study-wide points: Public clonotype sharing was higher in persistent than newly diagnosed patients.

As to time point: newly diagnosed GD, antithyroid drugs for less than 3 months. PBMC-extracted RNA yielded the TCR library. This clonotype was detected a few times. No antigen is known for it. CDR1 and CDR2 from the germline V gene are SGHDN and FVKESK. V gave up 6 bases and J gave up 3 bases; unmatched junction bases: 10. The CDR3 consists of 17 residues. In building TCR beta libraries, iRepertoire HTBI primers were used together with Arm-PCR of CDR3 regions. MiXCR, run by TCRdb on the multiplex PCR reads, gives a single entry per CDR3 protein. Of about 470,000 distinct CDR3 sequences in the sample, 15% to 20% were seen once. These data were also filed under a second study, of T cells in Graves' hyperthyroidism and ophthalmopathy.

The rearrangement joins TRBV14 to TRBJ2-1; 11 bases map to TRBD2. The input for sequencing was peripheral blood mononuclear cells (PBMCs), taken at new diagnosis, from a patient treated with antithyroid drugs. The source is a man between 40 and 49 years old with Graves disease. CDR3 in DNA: TGTGCCAGCAGTCCGAGCCTTCTAGCGGGAGGCTACAATGAGCAGTTCTTC. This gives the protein CASSPSLLAGGYNEQFF.